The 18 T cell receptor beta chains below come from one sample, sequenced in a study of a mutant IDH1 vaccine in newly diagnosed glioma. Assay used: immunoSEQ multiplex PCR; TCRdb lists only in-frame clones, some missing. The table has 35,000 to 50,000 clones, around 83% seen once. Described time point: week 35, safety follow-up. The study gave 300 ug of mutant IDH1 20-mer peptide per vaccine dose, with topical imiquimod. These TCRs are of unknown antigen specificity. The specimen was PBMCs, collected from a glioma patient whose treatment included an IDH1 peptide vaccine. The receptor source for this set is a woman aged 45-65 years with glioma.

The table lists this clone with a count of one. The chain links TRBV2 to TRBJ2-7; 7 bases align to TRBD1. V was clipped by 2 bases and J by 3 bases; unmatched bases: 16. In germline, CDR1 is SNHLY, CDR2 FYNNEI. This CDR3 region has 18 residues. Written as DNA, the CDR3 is TGTGCCAGCAGTGAATCCGGGACAGCAAACATTAACTACTACGAGCAGTACTTC. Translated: CASSESGTANINYYEQYF.

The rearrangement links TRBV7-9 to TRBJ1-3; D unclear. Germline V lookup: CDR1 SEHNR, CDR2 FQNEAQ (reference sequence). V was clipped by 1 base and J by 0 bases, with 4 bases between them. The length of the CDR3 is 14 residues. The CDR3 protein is CASSLDVSGNTIYF. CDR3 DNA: TGTGCCAGCAGCTTAGATGTCTCTGGAAACACCATATATTTT.

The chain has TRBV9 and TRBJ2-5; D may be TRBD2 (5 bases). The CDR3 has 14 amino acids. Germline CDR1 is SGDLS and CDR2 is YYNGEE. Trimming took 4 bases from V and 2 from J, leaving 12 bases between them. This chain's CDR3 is CASSSRRGQETQYF. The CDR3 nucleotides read TGTGCCAGCAGCTCCCGACGGGGTCAAGAGACCCAGTACTTC.

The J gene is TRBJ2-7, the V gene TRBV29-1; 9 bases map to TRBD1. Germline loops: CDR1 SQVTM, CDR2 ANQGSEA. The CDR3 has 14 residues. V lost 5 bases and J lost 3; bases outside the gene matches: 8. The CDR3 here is CSVSYPDRGYEQYF. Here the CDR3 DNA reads TGCAGCGTTTCCTACCCGGACAGGGGCTACGAGCAGTACTTC.

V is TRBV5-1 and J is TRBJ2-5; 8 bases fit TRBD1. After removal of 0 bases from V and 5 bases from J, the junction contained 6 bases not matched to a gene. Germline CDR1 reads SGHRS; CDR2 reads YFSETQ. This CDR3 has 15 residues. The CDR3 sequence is CASSLVDRVLETQYF. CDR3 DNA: TGCGCCAGCAGCTTGGTGGACAGGGTCCTGGAGACCCAGTACTTC.

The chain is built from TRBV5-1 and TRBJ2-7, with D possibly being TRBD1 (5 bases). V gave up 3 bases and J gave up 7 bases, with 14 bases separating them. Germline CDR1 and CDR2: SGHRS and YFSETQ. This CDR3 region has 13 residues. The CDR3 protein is CASSSGHYPEQYF. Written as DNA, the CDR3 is TGCGCCAGCAGCTCCGGACACTACCCTGAGCAGTACTTC.

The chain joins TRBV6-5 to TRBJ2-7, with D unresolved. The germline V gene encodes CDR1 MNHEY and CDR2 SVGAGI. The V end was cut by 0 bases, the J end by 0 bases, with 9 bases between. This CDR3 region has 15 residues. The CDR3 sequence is CASSYSGILSYEQYF. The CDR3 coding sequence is TGTGCCAGCAGTTACTCGGGGATACTCTCCTACGAGCAGTACTTC.

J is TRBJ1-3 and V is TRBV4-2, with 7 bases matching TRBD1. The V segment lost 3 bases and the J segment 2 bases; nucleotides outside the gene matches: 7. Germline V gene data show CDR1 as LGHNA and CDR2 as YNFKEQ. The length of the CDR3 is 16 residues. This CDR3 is CASSQTGSWTGNTIYF. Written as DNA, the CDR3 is TGTGCCAGCAGCCAGACAGGGTCGTGGACTGGAAACACCATATATTTT.

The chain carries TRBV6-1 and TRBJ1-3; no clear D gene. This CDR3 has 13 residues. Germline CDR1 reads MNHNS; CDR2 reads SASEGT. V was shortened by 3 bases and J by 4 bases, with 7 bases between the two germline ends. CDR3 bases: TGTGCCAGCAGTGAGAGAGGGGGAAACACCATATATTTT. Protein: CASSERGGNTIYF.

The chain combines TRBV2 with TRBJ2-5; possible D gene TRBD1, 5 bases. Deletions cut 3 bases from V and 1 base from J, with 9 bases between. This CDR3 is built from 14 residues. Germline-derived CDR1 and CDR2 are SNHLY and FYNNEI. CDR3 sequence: CASSDGRAQETQYF. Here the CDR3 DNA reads TGTGCCAGCAGTGATGGCAGGGCCCAAGAGACCCAGTACTTC.

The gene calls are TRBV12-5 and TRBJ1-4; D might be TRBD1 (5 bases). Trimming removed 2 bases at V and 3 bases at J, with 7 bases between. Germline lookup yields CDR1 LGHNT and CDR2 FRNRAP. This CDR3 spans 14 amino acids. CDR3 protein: CASGLLGANEKLFF. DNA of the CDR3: TGTGCTAGTGGTTTGCTGGGGGCTAATGAAAAACTGTTTTTT.

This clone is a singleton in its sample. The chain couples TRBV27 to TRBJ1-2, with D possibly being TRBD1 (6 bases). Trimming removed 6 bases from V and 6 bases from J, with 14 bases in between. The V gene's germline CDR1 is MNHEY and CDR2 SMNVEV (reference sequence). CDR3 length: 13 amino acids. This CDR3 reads CASRTQGTNGYTF. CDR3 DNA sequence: TGTGCCAGCAGGACACAGGGTACGAATGGCTACACCTTC.

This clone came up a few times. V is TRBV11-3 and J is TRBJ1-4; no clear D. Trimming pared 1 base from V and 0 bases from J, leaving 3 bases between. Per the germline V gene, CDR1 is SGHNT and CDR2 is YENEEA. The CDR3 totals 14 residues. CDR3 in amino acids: CASSLAATNEKLFF. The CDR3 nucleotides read TGTGCCAGCAGCTTAGCTGCAACTAATGAAAAACTGTTTTTT.

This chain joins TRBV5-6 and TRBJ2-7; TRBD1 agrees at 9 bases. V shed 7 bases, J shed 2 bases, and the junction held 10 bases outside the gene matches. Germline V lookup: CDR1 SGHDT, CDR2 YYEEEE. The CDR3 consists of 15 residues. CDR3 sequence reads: CASAFRDRVPYEQYF. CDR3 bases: TGTGCCAGCGCGTTCCGGGACAGGGTTCCCTACGAGCAGTACTTC.

The CDR3 DNA sequence: TGTGCCAGCAGCTTTAGTACAGATACGCAGTATTTT. Its translation is CASSFSTDTQYF. The chain uses TRBV9 and TRBJ2-3; D is unresolved. The V end was cut by 4 bases, the J end by 3 bases, with 6 bases between. Germline V gives CDR1 SGDLS, CDR2 YYNGEE. This CDR3 has 12 residues.

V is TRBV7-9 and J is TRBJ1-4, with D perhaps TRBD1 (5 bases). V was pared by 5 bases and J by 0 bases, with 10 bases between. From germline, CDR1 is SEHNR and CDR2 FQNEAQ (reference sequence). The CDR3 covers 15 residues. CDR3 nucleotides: TGTGCCAGCAGCCCCCAGGGACCAACTAATGAAAAACTGTTTTTT. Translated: CASSPQGPTNEKLFF.

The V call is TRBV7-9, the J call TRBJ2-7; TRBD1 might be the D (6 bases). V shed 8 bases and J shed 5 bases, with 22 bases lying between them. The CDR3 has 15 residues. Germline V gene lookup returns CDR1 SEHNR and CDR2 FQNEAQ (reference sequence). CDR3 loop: CASVPQGGRRHEQYF. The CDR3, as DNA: TGTGCCAGCGTTCCTCAAGGGGGACGCCGCCACGAGCAGTACTTC. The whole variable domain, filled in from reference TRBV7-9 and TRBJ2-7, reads DTGVSQNPRHKITKRGQNVTFRCDPISEHNRLYWYRQTLGQGPEFLTYFQNEAQLEKSRLLSDRFSAERPKGSFSTLEIQRTEQGDSAMYLCASVPQGGRRHEQYFGPGTRLTVT.

For the CDR3, the DNA is TGCGCCAGCAGTTTTGGGAGTTACGACGAGCAGTACTTC. The encoded protein is CASSFGSYDEQYF. The chain uses TRBV5-1 and TRBJ2-7, with a tentative D call TRBD2 (5 bases). This CDR3 spans 13 amino acids. Between the trimmed V and J ends, which lost 5 bases and 5 bases, there was a span of 14 bases. Germline CDR1 SGHRS, CDR2 YFSETQ.